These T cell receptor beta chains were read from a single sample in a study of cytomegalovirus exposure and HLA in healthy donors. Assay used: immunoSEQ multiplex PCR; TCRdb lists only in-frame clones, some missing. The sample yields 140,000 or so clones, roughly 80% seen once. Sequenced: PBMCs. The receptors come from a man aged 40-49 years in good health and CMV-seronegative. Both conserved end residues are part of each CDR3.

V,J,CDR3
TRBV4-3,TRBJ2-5,CASSQDNRGGAFQETQYF
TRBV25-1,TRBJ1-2,CASSGGTGIYGYTF
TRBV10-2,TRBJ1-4,CASRGGPELGNEKLFF
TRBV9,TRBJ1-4,CASSGRDRAGEKLFF
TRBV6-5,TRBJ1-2,CASRKGQYGYTF
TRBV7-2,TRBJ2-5,CASSRLAGRQETQYF
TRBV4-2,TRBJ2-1,CASSQFSGGASYNEQFF
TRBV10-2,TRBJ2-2,CASSDTGTGELFF
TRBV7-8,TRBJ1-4,CASSLAAGINEKLFF
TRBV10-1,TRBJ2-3,CASSGRGGSTDTQYF
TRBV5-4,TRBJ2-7,CASSLLGSGGVREQYF
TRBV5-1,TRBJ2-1,CASSNLNEQFF
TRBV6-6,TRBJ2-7,CASSRREAGYEQYF
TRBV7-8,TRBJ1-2,CASSPNRDSYGYTF
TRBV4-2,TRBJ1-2,CASSQASGANYGYTF
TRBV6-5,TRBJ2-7,CASRQGHYEQYF
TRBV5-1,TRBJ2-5,CASSPSDPGGETQYF
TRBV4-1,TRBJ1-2,CASSHPKPGQGVSGYTF
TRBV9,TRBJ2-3,CASSAAGDRTDTQYF
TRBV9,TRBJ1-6,CASSGGLVGGSPLHF
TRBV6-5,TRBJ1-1,CASRQGSFSNTEAFF
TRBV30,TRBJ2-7,CAWGSRSRNRDRGVWISYEQYF
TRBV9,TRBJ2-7,CASSVDGGSYEQYF
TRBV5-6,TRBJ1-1,CASSLDTGQGNTEAFF
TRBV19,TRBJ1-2,CASSFGSGSYGYSF
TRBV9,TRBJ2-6,CASSEQGARAGANVLTF